These 3 T cell receptor beta chains were all obtained from the same sample, sequenced in a study of shared clonotypes between healthy human individuals. The table came from immunoSEQ multiplex PCR; TCRdb's copy has only in-frame clones and leaves some out. The sample lists roughly 2.2 million clones; roughly 93% were seen once. Sequenced: naive CD4+ T cells from PBMCs. Subset of the sample: CD45RA+ positively selected. These receptor sequences come from a man aged 18-30 years in good health. Some clones in this sample may be carry-over from other donors' samples.

The J gene is TRBJ2-7, the V gene TRBV7-9; a weak D match, TRBD2 (5 bases). This CDR3 is built from 16 residues. Germline assignment: CDR1 SEHNR and CDR2 FQNEAQ (reference sequence). V was clipped by 2 bases and J by 3 bases, with 17 bases between them. This CDR3 reads CASSLLGDKKGYEQYF. In nucleotides, the CDR3 is TGTGCCAGCAGCTTATTGGGAGATAAGAAGGGCTACGAGCAGTACTTC. The entire variable domain, with the rest obtained from reference TRBV7-9 and TRBJ2-7, is as follows: DTGVSQNPRHKITKRGQNVTFRCDPISEHNRLYWYRQTLGQGPEFLTYFQNEAQLEKSRLLSDRFSAERPKGSFSTLEIQRTEQGDSAMYLCASSLLGDKKGYEQYFGPGTRLTVT.

The chain carries TRBV7-2 and TRBJ1-5, with TRBD1 matching over 8 bases. J was trimmed by 1 base and V by 6 bases; bases with no gene match: 8. Germline CDR1 and CDR2: SGHTA and FQGNSA. The length of the CDR3 is 16 residues. The CDR3 protein is CASSSLTGGSNQPQHF. The CDR3 coding sequence is TGTGCCAGCAGTTCCTTAACAGGGGGAAGCAATCAGCCCCAGCATTTT. Filled out from reference TRBV7-2 and TRBJ1-5, the complete variable domain reads GAGVSQSPSNKVTEKGKDVELRCDPISGHTALYWYRQSLGQGLEFLIYFQGNSAPDKSGLPSDRFSAERTGGSVSTLTIQRTQQEDSAVYLCASSSLTGGSNQPQHFGDGTRLSIL.

As regards this clone: The same CDR3 arises from other DNA sequences in this sample as well. This chain uses TRBV30 with TRBJ1-2, with D uncertain. Trimming took 0 bases from V and 8 from J, leaving 13 bases between them. CDR3 size: 13 residues. The germline gives CDR1 GTSNPN, CDR2 SVGIG (reference sequence). CDR3 amino acids: CAWSVAGLGGYTF. The CDR3, as DNA: TGTGCCTGGAGTGTGGCGGGGTTGGGGGGCTACACCTTC.